A selection of T cell receptor beta chains follows, all from one sample in a study of T cells in Graves' hyperthyroidism and ophthalmopathy. TCRdb redid the calling of the multiplex PCR reads with MiXCR, one entry per CDR3 protein. The data contain hundreds of thousands of distinct CDR3 sequences, about 13% of them singletons. The sample consisted of blood. Receptors originate from a woman younger than 35 with Graves' hyperthyroidism. Each CDR3 is given with its conserved first and last residue. D genes are given only for firm matches. The listing skips clone size in some rows; elsewhere it reads once, few, many or a size class.

TRBJ2-5 many TRBD2 TRBV7-2 TGTGCCAGCAGCTTAGATGGGGGAGGGGAGACCCAGTACTTC CASSLDGGGETQYF
TRBJ1-2 many . TRBV28 TGTGCCAGCAGTACCGTAGTATTCAACTATGGCTACACCTTC CASSTVVFNYGYTF
TRBJ2-6 . . TRBV27 TGTGCCAGCAGTACAGGACTCTTCGGATCTGGGGCCAACGTCCTGACTTTC CASSTGLFGSGANVLTF
TRBJ1-1 many . TRBV28 TGTGCCAGCAGTTTACCCACAGGGAAAGGTGAAGCTTTCTTT CASSLPTGKGEAFF
TRBJ2-5 few . TRBV20-1 TGCAGTGCTAGGCTCACCCGAAGAGAGACCCAGTACTTC CSARLTRRETQYF
TRBJ2-7 many . TRBV28 TGTGCCAGCAGTGACTTCCAGAACAAGCATCGGCAGTACTTC CASSDFQNKHRQYF
TRBJ2-1 . TRBD2 TRBV20-1 TGCACGGTGGGCGAGGGGTCAGCGGGAAGAAACAATGAGCAGTTCTTC CTVGEGSAGRNNEQFF
TRBJ2-2 many TRBD2 TRBV7-3 TGTGCCAGCAGCAAGGGACTAGCGGGCACCGGGGAGCTGTTTTTT CASSKGLAGTGELFF
TRBJ2-1 many . TRBV20-1 TGCAGTGCTCAGGGGGGGGAGCGGATCAATGAGCAGTTCTTC CSAQGGERINEQFF
TRBJ1-1 few . TRBV7-2 TGTGCCAGCAGCTTGGCAGTCCTTAACACTGAAGCTTTCTTT CASSLAVLNTEAFF
TRBJ1-1 many . TRBV11-1 TGTGCCAGCAGCTTAGAACCAGGGACAAGAATTGAAGCTTTCTTT CASSLEPGTRIEAFF
TRBJ2-7 many TRBD1 TRBV13 TGTGCCAGCAGCTTAATACACCGACAGGGTCGCAACGAGCAGTACTTC CASSLIHRQGRNEQYF
TRBJ2-7 many TRBD2 TRBV28 TGTGCCAGCAGTTTATGGGGGACTAGCGGAGCCGGATACGAGCAGTACTTC CASSLWGTSGAGYEQYF
TRBJ2-3 many . TRBV3-1 TGTGCCAGCAGCCAAGATCTGGTGGGTAGCGGAGGTAAAAGCACAGATACGCAGTATTTT CASSQDLVGSGGKSTDTQYF
TRBJ2-1 many . TRBV7-3 TGTGCCAGCAGCCCCCGTGGGGACGGCAATGAGCAGTTCTTC CASSPRGDGNEQFF
TRBJ1-2 many TRBD1 TRBV2 TGTGCCAGCACCCAGGGACAGGGCGTGTATGGCTACACCTTC CASTQGQGVYGYTF
TRBJ1-1 few . TRBV6-6 TGTGCCAGCAGTTACTCTGGGAGTACTGAAGCTTTCTTT CASSYSGSTEAFF
TRBJ1-1 many . TRBV18 TGTGCCAGCCGGGACGGGGTTAACACTGAAGCTTTCTTT CASRDGVNTEAFF
TRBJ2-2 many . TRBV11-2 TGTGCCAGCAGCTTAACCGGAGAGGCCACCGGGGAGCTGTTTTTT CASSLTGEATGELFF
TRBJ2-5 many TRBD2 TRBV18 TGTGCCAGCTCACCACGGGCTAGCGGTATCCAAGAGACCCAGTACTTC CASSPRASGIQETQYF
TRBJ2-3 many . TRBV4-1 TGCGCCAGCAGCCAGGTGATAGGACCTAGCACAGATACGCAGTATTTT CASSQVIGPSTDTQYF
TRBJ1-5 many . TRBV6-2/TRBV6-3 TGTGCCAGCAGTTATTTCCGAGGGAGCAATCAGCCCCAGCATTTT CASSYFRGSNQPQHF
TRBJ2-3 . TRBD2 TRBV10-3 TGTGCCATGGCCGGCGGGGGTGGCACAGATACGCAGTATTTT CAMAGGGGTDTQYF
TRBJ1-1 many . TRBV29-1 TGCAGCGTGGTCCGAGCTCCGGCCACTGAAGCTTTCTTT CSVVRAPATEAFF
TRBJ1-1 . . TRBV10-3 TGTGCCACGATTGGGTCCTCGAACACTGAAGCTTTCTTT CATIGSSNTEAFF
TRBJ2-6 few . TRBV6-4 TGTGCCAGCAGTGATTTGGCGGCAGGGGCCAACGTCCTGACTTTC CASSDLAAGANVLTF
TRBJ2-1 few TRBD2 TRBV30 TGTGCCTGGTTAGCGGGCGCTTTCTACAATGAGCAGTTCTTC CAWLAGAFYNEQFF
TRBJ2-7 many TRBD1 TRBV28 TGTGCCAGCAGCCCCCAGACAGGGGGCAGATACGAGCAGTACTTC CASSPQTGGRYEQYF
TRBJ1-5 few . TRBV28 TGTGCCAGCAAGGGAAATCAGCCCCAGCATTTT CASKGNQPQHF
TRBJ1-1 few . TRBV4-1 TGCGCCAGCAGGCCGCAGCCGAACACTGAAGCTTTCTTT CASRPQPNTEAFF
TRBJ1-2 many . TRBV20-1 TGCAGTGCTAGAGTACCCCAATCTGGCTACACCTTC CSARVPQSGYTF
TRBJ2-1 many . TRBV7-2 TGTGCCAGCAGCTCTTACCTCGACAATGAGCAGTTCTTC CASSSYLDNEQFF
TRBJ1-6 many . TRBV10-3 TGTGCCACCAGGGTCGGGGATAATTCACCCCTCCACTTT CATRVGDNSPLHF
TRBJ1-5 many . TRBV6-2/TRBV6-3 TGTGCCAGCAGTTACATCGCCAGGGTTAATTTCAATCAGCCCCAGCATTTT CASSYIARVNFNQPQHF
TRBJ2-4 . . TRBV15 TGTGCCACCAGCAGTTTGCAAGGGTCGCGCCCCCACATTCAGTACTTC CATSSLQGSRPHIQYF
TRBJ2-3 many . TRBV3-1 TGTGCCAGCAGCCAGACAGCCGCTAGCACAGATACGCAGTATTTT CASSQTAASTDTQYF
TRBJ2-1 many . TRBV20-1 TGCAGTGCGCCCCGGGACCACAATGAGCAGTTCTTC CSAPRDHNEQFF
TRBJ2-3 . TRBD2 TRBV28 TGTGCCAGCAGTTCGGGGACTAGCGGGTTTACAGATACGCAGTATTTT CASSSGTSGFTDTQYF
TRBJ1-2 few TRBD1 TRBV3-1 TGTGCCAGCAGCCAAGATGGGGTGACAGGGCTCTATGGCTACACCTTC CASSQDGVTGLYGYTF
TRBJ2-5 many TRBD1 TRBV20-1 TGCAGTGCTAGCGGGCGCGCTACCCGGGGACAGCAAGAGACCCAGTACTTC CSASGRATRGQQETQYF
TRBJ2-3 many . TRBV27 TGTGCCAGCAGCTGGGGATCGGGCGGGGGCGATACGCAGTATTTT CASSWGSGGGDTQYF
TRBJ1-1 . . TRBV7-9 TGTGCCAGCAGCTCTCCAGTGCGCACTGAAGCTTTCTTT CASSSPVRTEAFF
TRBJ1-1 many TRBD1 TRBV4-2 TGTGCCAGCAGCGTCCCCAGGGGGCTGAACACTGAAGCTTTCTTT CASSVPRGLNTEAFF
TRBJ1-5 many TRBD1 TRBV16 TGTGCCAGCAGCCAATCGCAGGGGGGCAATCAGCCCCAGCATTTT CASSQSQGGNQPQHF
TRBJ2-1 few . TRBV9 TGTGCCAGCAGCGTAGGGGGCCCTACTCTCTACAATGAGCAGTTCTTC CASSVGGPTLYNEQFF
TRBJ2-3 many TRBD2 TRBV11-3 TGTGCCAGCAGCTCCGGACTAGCGGGGGGCCTGGTAGATACGCAGTATTTT CASSSGLAGGLVDTQYF
TRBJ2-1 many TRBD2 TRBV7-9 TGTGCCAGCAGCTTTTGGCAGCTCGGGGGGAATGAGCAGTTCTTC CASSFWQLGGNEQFF
TRBJ2-4 many TRBD2 TRBV5-1 TGCGCCAGCAGCCCCCGGGGAGGGGAGGGGACCAAAAACATTCAGTACTTC CASSPRGGEGTKNIQYF
TRBJ1-2 few . TRBV6-6 TGTGCCAGCAGTTACGGGGGAGGCTACACCTTC CASSYGGGYTF
TRBJ1-1 many . TRBV13 TGTGCCAGCAGCTTTAAGGGCACTGAAGCTTTCTTT CASSFKGTEAFF
TRBJ2-3 many . TRBV6-2/TRBV6-3 TGTGCCAGCAGTTGGCCTCAGGGGACAGATACGCAGTATTTT CASSWPQGTDTQYF